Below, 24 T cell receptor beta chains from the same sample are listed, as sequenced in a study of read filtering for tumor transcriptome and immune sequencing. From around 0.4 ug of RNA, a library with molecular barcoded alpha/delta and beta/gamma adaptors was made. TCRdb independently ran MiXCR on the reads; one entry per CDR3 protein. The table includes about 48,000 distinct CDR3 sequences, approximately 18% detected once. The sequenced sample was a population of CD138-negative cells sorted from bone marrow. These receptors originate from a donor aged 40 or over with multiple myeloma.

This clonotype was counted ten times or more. CDR3 nucleotide sequence: TGTGCCAGCACCGATACGGGGACGGGCGTCTACAATGAGCAGTTCTTC. Its translation is CASTDTGTGVYNEQFF. The chain uses TRBV6-5 and TRBJ2-1; possibly TRBD1 or TRBD2 for D (5 bases each). V lost 7 bases and J 3 bases, leaving 19 bases between the germline ends. The CDR3 consists of 16 residues. The germline V gene has CDR1 MNHEY and CDR2 SVGAGI.

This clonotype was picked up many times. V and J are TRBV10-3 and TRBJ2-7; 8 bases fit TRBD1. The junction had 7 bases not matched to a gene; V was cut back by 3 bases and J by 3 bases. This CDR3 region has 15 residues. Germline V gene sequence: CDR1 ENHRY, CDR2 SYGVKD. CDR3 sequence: CAISESQGEVYEQYF. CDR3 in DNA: TGTGCCATCAGTGAATCACAGGGGGAAGTCTACGAGCAGTACTTC.

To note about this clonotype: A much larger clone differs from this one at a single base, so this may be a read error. The CDR3 DNA is TGTGCCAGCAGTTTACGGGAGCGAAACGAAAACATTCAGTACTTC. Its translation: CASSLRERNENIQYF. The V and J genes are TRBV27 and TRBJ2-4; D is perhaps TRBD2 (6 bases). In germline, CDR1 is MNHEY, CDR2 SMNVEV (reference sequence). The V and J ends lost 2 bases and 5 bases respectively, with 13 bases between them. CDR3 length equals 15 residues.

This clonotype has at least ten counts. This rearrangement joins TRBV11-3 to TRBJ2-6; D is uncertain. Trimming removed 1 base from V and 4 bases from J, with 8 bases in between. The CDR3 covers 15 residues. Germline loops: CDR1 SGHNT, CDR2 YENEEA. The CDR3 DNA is TGTGCCAGCAGCTTAGTGGGGTTCGGGGCCAACGTCCTGACTTTC. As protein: CASSLVGFGANVLTF. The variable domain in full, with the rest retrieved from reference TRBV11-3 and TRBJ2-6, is EAGVVQSPRYKIIEKKQPVAFWCNPISGHNTLYWYLQNLGQGPELLIRYENEEAVDDSQLPKDRFSAERLKGVDSTLKIQPAELGDSAVYLCASSLVGFGANVLTFGAGSRLTVL.

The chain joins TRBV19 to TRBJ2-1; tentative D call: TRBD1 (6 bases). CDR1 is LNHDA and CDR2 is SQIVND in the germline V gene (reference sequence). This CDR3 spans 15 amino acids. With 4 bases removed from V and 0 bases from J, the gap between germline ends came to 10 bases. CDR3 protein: CASSRGTHSYNEQFF. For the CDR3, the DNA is TGTGCCAGTAGTAGGGGGACACACTCCTACAATGAGCAGTTCTTC.

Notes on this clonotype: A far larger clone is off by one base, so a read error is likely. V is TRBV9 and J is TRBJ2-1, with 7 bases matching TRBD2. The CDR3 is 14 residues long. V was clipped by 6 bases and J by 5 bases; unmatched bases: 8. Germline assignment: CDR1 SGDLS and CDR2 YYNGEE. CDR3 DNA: TGTGCCAGCAACTTATATCTAGCGGACAATGAGCAGTTCTTC. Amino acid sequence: CASNLYLADNEQFF.

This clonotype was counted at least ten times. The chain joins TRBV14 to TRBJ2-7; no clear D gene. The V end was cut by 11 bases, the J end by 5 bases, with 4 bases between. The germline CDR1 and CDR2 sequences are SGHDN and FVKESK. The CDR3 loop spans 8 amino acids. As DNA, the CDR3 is TGTGCCGGCCACGAGCAGTACTTC. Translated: CAGHEQYF.

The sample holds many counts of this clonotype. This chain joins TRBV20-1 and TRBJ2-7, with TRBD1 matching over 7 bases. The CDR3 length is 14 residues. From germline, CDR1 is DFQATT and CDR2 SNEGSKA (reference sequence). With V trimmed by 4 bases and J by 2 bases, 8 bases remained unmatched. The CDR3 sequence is CSAIPGQTPYEQYF. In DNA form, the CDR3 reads TGCAGTGCTATTCCGGGACAGACCCCCTACGAGCAGTACTTC.

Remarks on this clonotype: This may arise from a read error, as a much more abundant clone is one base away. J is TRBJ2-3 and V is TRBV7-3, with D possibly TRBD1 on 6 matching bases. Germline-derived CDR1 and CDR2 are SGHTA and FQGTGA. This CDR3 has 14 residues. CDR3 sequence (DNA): TGTGCCAGCAGCTTTCGAGGGGACACAGATACGCGGTATTTT. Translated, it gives CASSFRGDTDTRYF.

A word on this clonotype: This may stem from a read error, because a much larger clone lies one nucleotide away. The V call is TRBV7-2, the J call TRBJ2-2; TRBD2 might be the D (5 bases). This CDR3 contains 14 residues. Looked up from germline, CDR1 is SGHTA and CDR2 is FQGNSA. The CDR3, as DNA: TGTGCCGGCAGCTTAGCAGCGGTCACCGGGGAGCTGTTTTTT. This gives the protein CAGSLAAVTGELFF.

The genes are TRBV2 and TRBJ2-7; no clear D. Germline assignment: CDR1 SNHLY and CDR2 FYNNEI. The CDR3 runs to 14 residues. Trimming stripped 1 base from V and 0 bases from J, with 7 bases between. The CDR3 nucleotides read TGTGCCAGCAGTGAAGGCAAGTTCTCCTACGAGCAGTACTTC. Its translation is CASSEGKFSYEQYF.

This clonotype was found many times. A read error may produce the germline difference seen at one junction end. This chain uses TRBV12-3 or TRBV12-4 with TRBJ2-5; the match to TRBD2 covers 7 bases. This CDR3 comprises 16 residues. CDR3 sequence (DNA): TGTGCCAGCAGTTTTAGGGTCGGGGGAGGGCAAGGGACCCAGTACTTC. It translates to CASSFRVGGGQGTQYF.

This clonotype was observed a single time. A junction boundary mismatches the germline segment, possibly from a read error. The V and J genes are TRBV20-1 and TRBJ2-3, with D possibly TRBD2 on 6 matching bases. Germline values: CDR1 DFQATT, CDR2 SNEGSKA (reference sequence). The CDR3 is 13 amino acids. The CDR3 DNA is TGCGGTGCTAGAGACGGGAGAACAGACACGCAGTATTTT. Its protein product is CGARDGRTDTQYF.

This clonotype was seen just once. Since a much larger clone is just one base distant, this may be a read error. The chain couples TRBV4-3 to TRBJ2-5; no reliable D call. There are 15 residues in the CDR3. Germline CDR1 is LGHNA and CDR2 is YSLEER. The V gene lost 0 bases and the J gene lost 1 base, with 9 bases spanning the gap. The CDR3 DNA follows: TGCGCCAGCAGCCAAGATCGGGCGATCCAAGAGACCCAGTACTTC. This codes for CASSQDRAIQETQYF.

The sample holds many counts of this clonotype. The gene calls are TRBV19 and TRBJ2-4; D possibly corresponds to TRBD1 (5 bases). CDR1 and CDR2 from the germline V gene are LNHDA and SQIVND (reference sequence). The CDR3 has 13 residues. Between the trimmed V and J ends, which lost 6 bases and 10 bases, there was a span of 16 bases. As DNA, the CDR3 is TGTGCCAGTAGCCCCGCTAGGGGTGAGATTCAGTACTTC. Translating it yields CASSPARGEIQYF.

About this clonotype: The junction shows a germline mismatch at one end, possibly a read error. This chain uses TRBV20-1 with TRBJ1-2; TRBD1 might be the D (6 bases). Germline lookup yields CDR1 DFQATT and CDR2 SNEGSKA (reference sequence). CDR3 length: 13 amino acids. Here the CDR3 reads CSAPEQGPYGSTF. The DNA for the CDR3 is TGCAGTGCTCCGGAACAGGGCCCCTATGGCTCCACCTTC.

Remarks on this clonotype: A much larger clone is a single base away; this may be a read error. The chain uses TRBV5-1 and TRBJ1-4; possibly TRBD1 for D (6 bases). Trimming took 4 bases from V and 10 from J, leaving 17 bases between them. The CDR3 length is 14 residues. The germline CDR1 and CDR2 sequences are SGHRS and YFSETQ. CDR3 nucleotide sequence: TGCGCCAGCAGCCAACAGGGAGAGAGAGGAAAACTGTTTTTT. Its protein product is CASSQQGERGKLFF.

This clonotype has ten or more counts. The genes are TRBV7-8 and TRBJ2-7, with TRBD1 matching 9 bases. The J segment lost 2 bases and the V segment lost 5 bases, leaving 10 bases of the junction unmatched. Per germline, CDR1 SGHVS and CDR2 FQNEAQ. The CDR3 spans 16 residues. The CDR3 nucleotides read TGTGCCAGCAGCCGGACCGGGGGACAGGGTACCTACGAGCAGTACTTC. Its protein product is CASSRTGGQGTYEQYF.

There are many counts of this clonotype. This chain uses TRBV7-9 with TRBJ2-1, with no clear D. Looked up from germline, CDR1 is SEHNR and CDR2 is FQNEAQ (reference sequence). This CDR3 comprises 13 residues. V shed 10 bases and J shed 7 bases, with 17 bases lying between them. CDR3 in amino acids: CATPGPSWNEQFF. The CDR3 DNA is TGTGCCACCCCCGGGCCAAGCTGGAATGAGCAGTTCTTC.

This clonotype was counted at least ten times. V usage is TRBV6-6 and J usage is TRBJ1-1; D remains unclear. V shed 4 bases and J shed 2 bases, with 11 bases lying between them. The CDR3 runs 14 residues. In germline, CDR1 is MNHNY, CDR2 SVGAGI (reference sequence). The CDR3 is CASSFFWANTEAFF. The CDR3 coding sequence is TGTGCCAGCAGTTTTTTCTGGGCCAACACTGAAGCTTTCTTT.

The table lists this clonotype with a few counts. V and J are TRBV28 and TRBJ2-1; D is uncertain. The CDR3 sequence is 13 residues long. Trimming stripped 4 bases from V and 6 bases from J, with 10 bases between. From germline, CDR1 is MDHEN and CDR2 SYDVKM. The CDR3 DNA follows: TGTGCCAGCAGTTCGGTGGGCGGCAATGAGCAGTTCTTC. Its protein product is CASSSVGGNEQFF.

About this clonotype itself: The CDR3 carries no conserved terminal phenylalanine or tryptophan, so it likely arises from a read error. In DNA form, the CDR3 reads TGTGCCAGCAGCGGGACTGGCGGGAGTACTAATGAGCAGTTCTCC. This sequence encodes CASSGTGGSTNEQFS. The rearrangement joins TRBV2 to TRBJ2-1; 7 nucleotides align to TRBD2. This CDR3 region has 15 residues. The germline V gene encodes CDR1 SNHLY and CDR2 FYNNEI. V lost 6 bases, J lost 7 bases, and 12 bases stayed unmatched.

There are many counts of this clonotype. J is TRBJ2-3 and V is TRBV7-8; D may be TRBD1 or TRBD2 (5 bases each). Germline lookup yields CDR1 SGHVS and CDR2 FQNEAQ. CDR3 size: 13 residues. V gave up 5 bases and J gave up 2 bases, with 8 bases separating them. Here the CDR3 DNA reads TGTGCCAGCAGCAAAGGGACCACAGATACGCAGTATTTT. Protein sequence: CASSKGTTDTQYF. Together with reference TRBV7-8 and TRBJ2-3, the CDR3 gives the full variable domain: GAGVSQSPRYKVAKRGQDVALRCDPISGHVSLFWYQQALGQGPEFLTYFQNEAQLDKSGLPSDRFFAERPEGSVSTLKIQRTQQEDSAVYLCASSKGTTDTQYFGPGTRLTVL.

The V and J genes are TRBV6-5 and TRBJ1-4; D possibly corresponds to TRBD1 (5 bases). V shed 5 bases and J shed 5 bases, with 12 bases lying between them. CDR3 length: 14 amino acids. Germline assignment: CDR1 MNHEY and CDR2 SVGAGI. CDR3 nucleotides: TGTGCCAGCAGTACGCGGGGGGGGAATGAAAAACTGTTTTTT. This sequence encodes CASSTRGGNEKLFF.